These 13 T cell receptor beta chains originate from one sample sequenced in a study of glioma-infiltrating T cells. The iRepertoire nested amplicon-rescue multiplex PCR amplified TCR alpha and beta CDR3s from RNA. TCRdb re-called the multiplex PCR reads through MiXCR, storing one row per CDR3 protein. The sample contains under 200,000 distinct CDR3 sequences, around 45% of which appear only once. The material sequenced was glioma tissue, nonneoplastic brain tissue, or PBMCs (not recorded which). Source of these receptors: a human donor with low-grade glioma or glioblastoma, undergoing nonglioma brain surgery, or in good health (not recorded which).

This clonotype was seen repeatedly, ten times or more. V is TRBV20-1 and J is TRBJ2-7; TRBD2 is a possible D gene (6 bases). Trimming cost V 5 bases and J 4 bases, with 15 bases left between them. The germline CDR1 and CDR2 sequences are DFQATT and SNEGSKA (reference sequence). The CDR3 totals 13 residues. The chain's CDR3 is CSAEKRDFYEQYF. The CDR3 bases are TGCAGTGCTGAAAAAAGGGACTTTTACGAGCAGTACTTC.

This clonotype was seen repeatedly, ten times or more. The rearrangement joins TRBV6-1 to TRBJ2-1; TRBD2 might be the D (6 bases). CDR1 MNHNS and CDR2 SASEGT come from the germline V gene. The length of the CDR3 is 17 residues. Trimming stripped 5 bases from V and 0 bases from J, with 17 bases between. As DNA, the CDR3 is TGTGCCAGCAGTCTCGGACGTACTAGCACCTCCTACAATGAGCAGTTCTTC. Translating it yields CASSLGRTSTSYNEQFF.

With respect to this clonotype: This clone may be a read error of a much larger clone one base away. V gene TRBV2 combines with J gene TRBJ1-2; D is ambiguous. This CDR3 has 12 residues. V was cut by 5 bases and J by 4 bases, with 8 bases left in between. Germline V gives CDR1 SNHLY, CDR2 FYNNEI. CDR3 nucleotide sequence: TGTGCCAGCAGTCCGAGACTCTATGGCTACACCTTC. This sequence encodes CASSPRLYGYTF.

V usage is TRBV28 and J usage is TRBJ2-7; 9 positions match TRBD1. This CDR3 spans 13 amino acids. V lost 5 bases, J lost 5 bases, and 4 bases stayed unmatched. CDR1 and CDR2 (germline): MDHEN, SYDVKM. The CDR3 DNA is TGTGCCAGCAGTCGACAGGGGGTCAACGAGCAGTACTTC. Encoded protein: CASSRQGVNEQYF.

On this clonotype: This may come from a read error, since a much larger clone is one base off. This sequence joins TRBV2 and TRBJ1-5, with D possibly being TRBD1 (5 bases). The germline V gene encodes CDR1 SNHLY and CDR2 FYNNEI. The V end was cut by 6 bases, the J end by 5 bases, with 11 bases between. The CDR3 covers 13 residues. The CDR3 loop reads CASRWKGDQPQHF. CDR3 bases: TGTGCCAGCAGATGGAAAGGGGATCAGCCCCAGCATTTT.

This clonotype was recorded at least ten times. The V gene is TRBV7-8, the J gene TRBJ2-1, with TRBD2 identical over 7 bases. The junction had 13 bases not matched to a gene; V was cut back by 4 bases and J by 13 bases. CDR1 is SGHVS, CDR2 FQNEAQ, per germline. The CDR3 runs to 14 residues. The CDR3 loop is CASSSIKAGSGQFF. The CDR3 DNA is TGTGCCAGCAGCTCCATCAAAGCGGGGAGTGGTCAGTTCTTC.

Remarks on this clonotype: A much bigger clone sits one base away, suggesting this may be a read error. The rearrangement uses TRBV14 and TRBJ2-5; D tentatively reads TRBD1 or TRBD2 (5 bases each). CDR1 and CDR2 (germline): SGHDN, FVKESK. The V and J ends lost 0 bases and 5 bases respectively, with 16 bases between them. CDR3 size: 16 residues. The CDR3 loop reads CASSQDPGPGCETQYF. The CDR3 nucleotides read TGTGCCAGCAGCCAAGACCCGGGACCGGGGTGTGAGACCCAGTACTTC.

Points on this clonotype: A much larger clone is a single base away; this may be a read error. As the CDR3 is not closed by the conserved phenylalanine or tryptophan, this likely results from a read error. The chain combines TRBV10-3 with TRBJ1-2, with 7 nucleotides matching TRBD1. CDR3 size: 12 residues. Germline CDR1 and CDR2: ENHRY and SYGVKD. V dropped 9 bases and J dropped 7; count of bases not matched to a gene: 8. The CDR3 coding sequence is TGTGCCATTGGGACAGCACGTCTTGGCTACACCTCC. Translation gives CAIGTARLGYTS.

With respect to this clonotype: Relative to the germline gene, one junction end is altered; a read error may explain this. The chain recombines TRBV27 with TRBJ2-1; TRBD2 is a possible D gene (5 bases). Looked up from germline, CDR1 is MNHEY and CDR2 is SMNVEV (reference sequence). The CDR3 has 18 residues. CDR3 residues: CTSFLAHLGRVNYNEQFF. CDR3 in DNA: TGTACCAGCTTCCTGGCACATCTTGGGCGGGTGAACTACAATGAGCAGTTCTTC.

This clonotype was found a few times. The chain links TRBV29-1 to TRBJ2-1, with 9 bases aligning to TRBD2. The germline CDR1 and CDR2 sequences are SQVTM and ANQGSEA. Germline trimming cut 5 bases from V and 1 base from J; bases unmatched to any gene: 3. The length of the CDR3 is 14 residues. The CDR3 here is CSVNSGGSYNEQFF. In DNA, the CDR3 is TGCAGCGTTAACAGCGGGGGGTCCTACAATGAGCAGTTCTTC.

This rearrangement joins TRBV20-1 to TRBJ2-1; the match to TRBD2 covers 9 bases. The V and J ends lost 2 bases and 2 bases, in that order; junction bases with no gene match: 7. The length of the CDR3 is 16 residues. The germline V gene encodes CDR1 DFQATT and CDR2 SNEGSKA (reference sequence). This chain's CDR3 is CSARPQGLAPYNEQFF. CDR3 DNA sequence: TGCAGTGCTAGACCCCAGGGACTAGCCCCCTACAATGAGCAGTTCTTC.

With regard to this clonotype: This could be a read error, since a much larger clone is one nucleotide away. This rearrangement joins TRBV12-3 or TRBV12-4 to TRBJ2-3; D is unresolved. CDR3 length: 12 residues. Between the trimmed V and J ends, which lost 3 bases and 4 bases, there was a span of 5 bases. CDR3 DNA: TGTGCCAGCAGTTTGAGGTCAGATACGCAGTATTTT. Residues: CASSLRSDTQYF.

This clonotype was detected a few times. V and J are TRBV5-1 and TRBJ2-7; 12 nucleotides agree with TRBD2. The germline V gene has CDR1 SGHRS and CDR2 YFSETQ. There are 16 residues in the CDR3. J was trimmed by 6 bases and V by 4 bases; bases with no gene match: 11. The CDR3 DNA sequence: TGCGCCAGCAGCCGCAGACTAGCGGGAGAAACAAGCGAGCAGTACTTC. Protein: CASSRRLAGETSEQYF.